This is a list of T cell receptor beta chains from one sample in a study of T cell changes during pregnancy in multiple sclerosis. Generated by immunoSEQ multiplex PCR, the TCRdb table keeps only in-frame clones and is missing some. Of some 36,000 clones in the sample, roughly 91% are singletons; the top ten hold 3.5% to 5.5%. Material: peripheral blood, obtained in the second trimester of pregnancy. The receptors come from a female donor in good health, enrolled as a control in a pregnancy study. The CDR3 runs from the conserved cysteine through the conserved F or W. Fields, in order: J gene, V gene, clone size, D gene, CDR3 DNA, CDR3 protein. D genes are given only for firm matches. Part of the rows lack a size; the others show once, few, many or a class for expanded clones.

>TRBJ2-2|TRBV7-9|NA|NA
TGTGCCAGCAGCTTAGGGGAGACCATCAAGGGCGGGGAGCTGTTTTTT
CASSLGETIKGGELFF
>TRBJ1-1|TRBV5-8|NA|NA
TGTGCCAGCAGCTATAGGACATTTTCTATTGAAGCTTTCTTT
CASSYRTFSIEAFF
>TRBJ2-1|TRBV7-2|once|NA
TGTGCCAGCAGCTTCCCCGGGAGATACAATGAGCAGTTCTTC
CASSFPGRYNEQFF
>TRBJ2-2|TRBV9|NA|TRBD2
TGTGCCAGCAGGCCTAGCGGGAGGTTCCCCGGGGAGCTGTTTTTT
CASRPSGRFPGELFF
>TRBJ2-2|TRBV5-4|NA|TRBD1
TGTGCCAGCAGCCGACCGGGACAGGCACTCACCGGGGAGCTGTTTTTT
CASSRPGQALTGELFF
>TRBJ2-3|TRBV6-5|NA|TRBD2
TGTGCCAGCAGTTACGGAACGGGGGGTTCCACAGATACGCAGTATTTT
CASSYGTGGSTDTQYF
>TRBJ1-1|TRBV11-1|NA|NA
TGTGCCAGCAGCACTTTTTTAGCGGACACTGAAGCTTTCTTT
CASSTFLADTEAFF
>TRBJ2-6|TRBV2|NA|NA
TGTGCCAGCAGTGATTGGGAGTCTGGGGCCAACGTCCTGACTTTC
CASSDWESGANVLTF
>TRBJ1-5|TRBV28|NA|TRBD1
TGTGCCAGCAGTGGACAGGGGTCTTATCAGCCCCAGCATTTT
CASSGQGSYQPQHF
>TRBJ2-7|TRBV6-5|NA|TRBD2
TGTGCCAGCAGTTCCCGGGCGGGAGGGCCGTACGAGCAGTACTTC
CASSSRAGGPYEQYF
>TRBJ2-7|TRBV10-2|NA|TRBD1
TGCGCCAGCAGGCCCGGACAGGGGAGCGGTGCGCAGTACTTC
CASRPGQGSGAQYF
>TRBJ1-1|TRBV4-1|few|NA
TGCGCCAGCAGCCAAGAATACCTACCCTCGAACACTGAAGCTTTCTTT
CASSQEYLPSNTEAFF
>TRBJ2-3|TRBV7-9|NA|NA
TGTGCCAGCAGGGAGGGGAGCAGCACAGATACGCAGTATTTT
CASREGSSTDTQYF
>TRBJ1-6|TRBV27|NA|NA
TGTGCCAGCAGTTTATGGGGCAGTAATTCACCCCTCCACTTT
CASSLWGSNSPLHF
>TRBJ1-2|TRBV5-1|NA|TRBD1
TGCGCCAGCAGCCTGATGGGACAGGGGGAAGGCTACACCTTC
CASSLMGQGEGYTF
>TRBJ1-1|TRBV28|NA|NA
TGTGCCAGCAGTTTATTGGCGGGGAGCACTGAAGCTTTCTTT
CASSLLAGSTEAFF
>TRBJ1-1|TRBV6-9|once|NA
TGTGCCAGCTGGGGGGGGGAGAACACTGAAGCTTTCTTT
CASWGGENTEAFF
>TRBJ2-1|TRBV10-3|NA|TRBD2
TGTGCCATCAAAAGTCGGCGGGAGTCTGTGAATGAGCAGTTCTTC
CAIKSRRESVNEQFF
>TRBJ1-2|TRBV7-9|once|TRBD1
TGTGCCAGCAGCTTCCCGACAGGGGAGGGTGGCTACACCTTC
CASSFPTGEGGYTF
>TRBJ1-1|TRBV6-1|NA|TRBD1
TGTGCCAGCAGCTTATTTGACAGGGCCTACACTGAAGCTTTCTTT
CASSLFDRAYTEAFF
>TRBJ2-4|TRBV21-1|NA|NA
TGTGCCAGTCCCTCCGGACAGGTCTACCGCGGGGCCAAAAACATTCAGTACTTC
CASPSGQVYRGAKNIQYF
>TRBJ1-5|TRBV29-1|NA|NA
TGCAGCGTTGGGAGTAGCAATCAGCCCCAGCATTTT
CSVGSSNQPQHF
>TRBJ1-5|TRBV5-3|NA|NA
TGTGCCAGAAGCTGCCATAGAGGCAATCAGCCCCAGCATTTT
CARSCHRGNQPQHF
>TRBJ1-5|TRBV6-1|NA|NA
TGTGCCAGCAGTGAAGGTAGCTATAGCAATCAGCCCCAGCATTTT
CASSEGSYSNQPQHF
>TRBJ2-2|TRBV19|NA|NA
TGTGCCAGTAGGAGAGGACTACTCACCGGGGAGCTGTTTTTT
CASRRGLLTGELFF
>TRBJ1-4|TRBV28|NA|NA
TGTGCCAGCAGTTCCCCCGGGGGGACAACTAATGAAAAACTGTTTTTT
CASSSPGGTTNEKLFF
>TRBJ2-3|TRBV4-3|NA|TRBD2
TGCGCCAGCAGCCAAGCAGCGGGGGGGGAGGCAGATACGCAGTATTTT
CASSQAAGGEADTQYF
>TRBJ2-1|TRBV28|NA|NA
TGTGCCAGCAGTTTTTCATCGGTAGACAATGAGCAGTTCTTC
CASSFSSVDNEQFF
>TRBJ1-1|TRBV7-8|NA|NA
TGTGCCAGCAGCTGGGACACCAACACTGAAGCTTTCTTT
CASSWDTNTEAFF
>TRBJ2-3|TRBV28|NA|TRBD2
TGTGCCAGCAGTCACCTAAGAGGGGAGGGCTCGCAGTATTTT
CASSHLRGEGSQYF
>TRBJ1-1|TRBV10-3|NA|NA
TGTGCCACGACGACCCCGGAACAGAGGGACACTGAAGCTTTCTTT
CATTTPEQRDTEAFF
>TRBJ1-1|TRBV6-6|NA|NA
TGTGCCAGCAGTTACGGGGGCTTCCAGGGGCTGACTGAAGCTTTCTTT
CASSYGGFQGLTEAFF
>TRBJ2-5|TRBV27|NA|NA
TGTGCCAGCAGTTTAGGGGCAGGGCAAGAGACCCAGTACTTC
CASSLGAGQETQYF
>TRBJ2-1|TRBV7-3|NA|TRBD2
TGTGCCAGCAGCCCCAACACGGGGACTAGCCTCGGCAATGAGCAGTTCTTC
CASSPNTGTSLGNEQFF
>TRBJ2-1|TRBV7-9|NA|TRBD1
TGTGCCAGCAGCCCGGACAGGGAGGTTAATGAGCAGTTCTTC
CASSPDREVNEQFF
>TRBJ2-1|TRBV27|once|TRBD2
TGTGCCAGCAGCAGGAGCGGGGTCGGCTACAATGAGCAGTTCTTC
CASSRSGVGYNEQFF
>TRBJ1-1|TRBV4-2|few|NA
TGTGCCAGCAGCCAAGTGTCGGGCACTGAAGCTTTCTTT
CASSQVSGTEAFF
>TRBJ1-1|TRBV7-3|NA|NA
TGTGCCAGCAGCACCCTCCCTGCCAAGGCGCCTAGGAACACTGAAGCTTTCTTT
CASSTLPAKAPRNTEAFF
>TRBJ1-6|TRBV6-5|NA|NA
TGTGCCAGCAGTCCCCTAAAGAAGCCTCACTTT
CASSPLKKPHF
>TRBJ1-2|TRBV19|NA|NA
TGTGCCAGGAGGGGGAACTATGGCTACACCTTC
CARRGNYGYTF
>TRBJ1-5|TRBV7-9|few|TRBD1
TGTGCCAGCAGCCTGACAGGGCTCAATCAGCCCCAGCATTTT
CASSLTGLNQPQHF
>TRBJ2-7|TRBV11-2|NA|NA
TGTGCCAGCAGCCAGGTTAGCGGTGAGCAGTACTTC
CASSQVSGEQYF
>TRBJ2-3|TRBV5-1|NA|TRBD1
TGCGCCAGCAGCTTTGGGACAGGCACAGATACGCAGTATTTT
CASSFGTGTDTQYF
>TRBJ1-1|TRBV7-9|NA|TRBD1
TGTGCCAGCAGCTCCCCAACAGGGGGAATGAACACTGAAGCTTTCTTT
CASSSPTGGMNTEAFF
>TRBJ1-5|TRBV19|NA|TRBD1
TGTGCCAGTAGTAGCAGGCGGACAGGCGATAGCAATCAGCCCCAGCATTTT
CASSSRRTGDSNQPQHF
>TRBJ1-5|TRBV10-3|NA|TRBD1
TGTGCCATCAGTGAGGGAGACAGGGATGGTCAGCCCCAGCATTTT
CAISEGDRDGQPQHF
>TRBJ2-5|TRBV5-1|NA|TRBD1
TGCGCCAGCACACCCGGACAGGGGAGGGAGACCCAGTACTTC
CASTPGQGRETQYF
>TRBJ1-1|TRBV27|few|NA
TGTGCCAGCAGTACAGGACGGCTTGAAGCTTTCTTT
CASSTGRLEAFF
>TRBJ2-1|TRBV10-3|NA|NA
TGTGCCCTTTCTGAGGGCGCGCTGGGGGGCAATGAGCAGTTCTTC
CALSEGALGGNEQFF
>TRBJ2-7|TRBV19|NA|NA
TGTGCCAGTAGCCAGGGCGCCGAGCAGTACTTC
CASSQGAEQYF
>TRBJ1-5|TRBV28|once|TRBD1
TGTGCCAGCAGTTTGGTCGGACAGGCCCACAATCAGCCCCAGCATTTT
CASSLVGQAHNQPQHF
>TRBJ1-1|TRBV19|NA|TRBD1
TGTGCCAGTAGTGTGGTTCAGGGGGCTGAAGCTTTCTTT
CASSVVQGAEAFF
>TRBJ2-2|TRBV19|NA|NA
TGTGCCAGTAGGACACTCGCGACGGCGGAGCTGTTTTTT
CASRTLATAELFF
>TRBJ2-2|TRBV10-3|NA|NA
TGTGCCATCAGTGGGGGGGGGCCCGACACCGGGGAGCTGTTTTTT
CAISGGGPDTGELFF
>TRBJ2-3|TRBV7-2|NA|TRBD2
TGTGCCAGCAGCTTGACTAGCAATACGCAGTATTTT
CASSLTSNTQYF
>TRBJ2-1|TRBV9|NA|NA
TGTGCCAGCAGCGCTCGGGCCTGGGGAGAGGTCAATGAGCAGTTCTTC
CASSARAWGEVNEQFF
>TRBJ2-1|TRBV27|once|TRBD1
TGTGCCAGCACCAACCGGGACAGGGTCTACAATGAGCAGTTCTTC
CASTNRDRVYNEQFF
>TRBJ1-3|TRBV6-1|NA|NA
TGTGCCAGCAGTGTGGCGGTTGACTCAAACACCATATATTTT
CASSVAVDSNTIYF
>TRBJ1-2|TRBV5-4|NA|NA
TGTGCCAGCAGCTTGTCGGGAAATGGCTACACCTTC
CASSLSGNGYTF
>TRBJ1-2|TRBV7-6|once|NA
TGTGCCAGCAGCTTATATCACAGGGCAATTATGGGTCCGGGCTACACCTTC
CASSLYHRAIMGPGYTF